This T cell receptor (beta chain) was sequenced for a study of human T cells and chemical hapten exposure. V gave up 0 bases and J gave up 2 bases; unmatched junction bases: 8. The CDR3 loop spans 16 amino acids. Per the germline V gene, CDR1 is SGHRS and CDR2 is YFSETQ. Time point reported: healthy volunteer bleed at 2 weeks. Extraction yielded total RNA from whole blood (unfractionated). One entry per CDR3 protein, called by TCRdb with MiXCR from the RACE reads. The data contain about 50,000 distinct CDR3 sequences, 3.5% to 4.5% of them singletons. This clonotype was seen at least ten times. The source of this sequence is a female donor in good health. Some clones in this sample may be carry-over from other donors' samples. The rearrangement links TRBV5-1 to TRBJ2-7; TRBD1 agrees at 7 bases. The sequencing input was whole blood. This chain's CDR3 is CASSLVPMDRTYEQYF. Written as DNA, the CDR3 is TGCGCCAGCAGCTTGGTCCCTATGGACAGGACCTACGAGCAGTACTTC.